This T cell receptor (beta chain) emerged from a study of neurological immune-mediated disorders (dated by TCRdb to about 2019). With respect to the entire study: Peripheral blood TCR-beta repertoires from HTLV-I-associated myelopathy (HAM/TSP) patients, multiple sclerosis patients and healthy controls were compared by UMI-based sequencing. The approximately 100 TCR-beta libraries included longitudinal samples, technical triplicates and paired sorted CD4+ and CD8+ T-cell subsets alongside PBMC samples. Technical triplicate libraries were sequenced to precisely calculate how much the frequency of each individual clone varied. The cohort comprised about 70 subjects: roughly 15 HAM/TSP patients, some 35 multiple sclerosis patients and approximately 20 healthy controls.

What the research found in general, with its limitations: TCR clonal expansion was highest in HAM/TSP patients and lowest in MS patients, with MS patients falling below even healthy controls. No identical CDR3 amino acid sequences were shared among expanded clones across subjects, suggesting private TCR-beta repertoires in all groups.

To synthesize cDNA, template-switch 5'RACE was performed with a primer carrying a 10-nucleotide random unique molecular identifier so that each TCR transcript was tagged. Every sequencing run covered 15-18 subjects and yielded more than 170 million TCR-beta sequences. The RNeasy kit was used to extract total RNA. TCR-beta VDJ regions were amplified with primers for the TCR constant region and the 5'RACE anchor, using the KAPA Real-time Library Amplification kit. Sample indexes and Illumina adaptors were added in a first PCR, and a second PCR then increased library yield. After Ampure bead purification, the roughly 650 bp TCR product was size-selected on a 2% E-gel SizeSelection system. Before pooling, library quality was checked on a Bioanalyzer, concentration was measured with Qubit, and libraries were quantified with the Kapa Library Quantification kit. Paired-end 2 x 150 bp sequencing of the libraries was performed on an Illumina HiSeq 2500. To increase sequence diversity, 25-30% phiX was spiked into each library pool. Per the source publication's procedure: Quality-filtered reads were processed with the UMI-based MiGEC pipeline, which removed over 75% of raw TCR sequences during error correction. VDJ genes were aligned to IMGT germline references, and clonotypes were defined by unique CDR3 amino acid sequence plus V-J genes. Clonal expansion, Shannon diversity and CDR3 relatedness were evaluated with VDJtools (CalcPairwiseDistances, ClusterSamples), while phylogenetic trees were built in CLCbio workbench. Clones with at least 8 unique UMIs were defined as expanded, with this threshold being based on coefficient-of-variation modelling across technical triplicates. TCRdb's own reprocessing of the public reads used fastp at Q25 and MiXCR and kept productive beta chains. All rows with the same CDR3 protein become a single entry with the most common DNA and genes. The V and J calls come from TCRdb's annotation, not from the publication. The sample includes nearly 45,000 distinct CDR3 sequences, with 20% to 25% observed a single time. Roughly 4.7% of the sample is held by the ten biggest clonotypes.

According to the study, the label for this sample's time point signals: technical triplicate 3. For the unsorted PBMC libraries, 2 million PBMCs were stored in RNAlater at -80 degrees C until RNA extraction and were used to generate the libraries. Peripheral blood underwent Ficoll-Hypaque density gradient centrifugation to isolate PBMCs, which were then cryopreserved in liquid nitrogen. This clonotype was seen repeatedly, ten times or more. Its antigen is unknown. Base-call qualities are not available, and no considerably larger clone is one nucleotide away. The germline V gene encodes CDR1 SGDLS and CDR2 YYNGEE. The CDR3 starts with the cysteine, ends with the phenylalanine, and has 14 residues. Just CDR3 DNA is preserved here, 42 bases in frame from base 1. Germline trimming: 3 bases from V, 2 bases from J; junction bases outside gene matches: 4.

The sequence links TRBV9 to TRBJ2-7, with 8 middle bases fitting TRBD2. This clonotype was sampled from a man aged 55-75 years with HTLV-1-associated myelopathy (HAM/TSP). The sample consisted of PBMCs. The CDR3 here reads CASSAREGAYEQYF. The base sequence is TGTGCCAGCAGCGCCCGGGAGGGCGCCTACGAGCAGTACTTC. Where the CDR3 stops, the reference TRBV9 and TRBJ2-7 genes take over; the full variable domain is DSGVTQTPKHLITATGQRVTLRCSPRSGDLSVYWYQQSLDQGLQFLIQYYNGEERAKGNILERFSAQQFPDLHSELNLSSLELGDSALYFCASSAREGAYEQYFGPGTRLTVT.